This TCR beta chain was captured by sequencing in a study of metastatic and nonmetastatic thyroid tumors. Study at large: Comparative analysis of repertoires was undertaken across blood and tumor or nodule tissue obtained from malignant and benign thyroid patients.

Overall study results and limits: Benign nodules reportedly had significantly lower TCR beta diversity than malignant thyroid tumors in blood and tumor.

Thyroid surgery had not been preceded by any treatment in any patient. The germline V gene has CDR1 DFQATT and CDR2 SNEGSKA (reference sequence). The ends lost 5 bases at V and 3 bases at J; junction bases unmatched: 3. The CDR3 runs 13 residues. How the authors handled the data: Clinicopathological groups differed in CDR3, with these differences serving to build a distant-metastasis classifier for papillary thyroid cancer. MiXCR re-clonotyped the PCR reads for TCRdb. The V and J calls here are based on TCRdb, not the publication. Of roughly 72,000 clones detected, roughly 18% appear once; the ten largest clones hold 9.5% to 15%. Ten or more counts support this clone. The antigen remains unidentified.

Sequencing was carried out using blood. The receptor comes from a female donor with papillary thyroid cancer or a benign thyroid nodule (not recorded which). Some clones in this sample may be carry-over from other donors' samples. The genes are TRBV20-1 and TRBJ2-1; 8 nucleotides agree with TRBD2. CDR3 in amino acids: CSASGTSYNEQFF. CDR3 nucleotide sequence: TGCAGTGCTTCCGGGACTAGCTACAATGAGCAGTTCTTC.